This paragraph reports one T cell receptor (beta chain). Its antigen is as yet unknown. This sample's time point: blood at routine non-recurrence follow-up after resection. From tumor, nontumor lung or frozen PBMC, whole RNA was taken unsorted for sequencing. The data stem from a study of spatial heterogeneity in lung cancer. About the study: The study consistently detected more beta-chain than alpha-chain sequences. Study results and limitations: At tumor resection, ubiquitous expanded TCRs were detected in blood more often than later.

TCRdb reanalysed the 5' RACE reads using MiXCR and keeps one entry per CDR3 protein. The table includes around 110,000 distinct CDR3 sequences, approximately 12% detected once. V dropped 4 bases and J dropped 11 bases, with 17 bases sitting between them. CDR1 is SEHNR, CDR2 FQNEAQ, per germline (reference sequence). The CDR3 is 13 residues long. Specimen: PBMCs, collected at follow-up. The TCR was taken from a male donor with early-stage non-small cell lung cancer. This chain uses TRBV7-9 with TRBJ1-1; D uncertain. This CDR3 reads CASSSQSGVTAFF. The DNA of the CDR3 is TGTGCCAGCAGCTCACAATCCGGGGTGACGGCTTTCTTT.